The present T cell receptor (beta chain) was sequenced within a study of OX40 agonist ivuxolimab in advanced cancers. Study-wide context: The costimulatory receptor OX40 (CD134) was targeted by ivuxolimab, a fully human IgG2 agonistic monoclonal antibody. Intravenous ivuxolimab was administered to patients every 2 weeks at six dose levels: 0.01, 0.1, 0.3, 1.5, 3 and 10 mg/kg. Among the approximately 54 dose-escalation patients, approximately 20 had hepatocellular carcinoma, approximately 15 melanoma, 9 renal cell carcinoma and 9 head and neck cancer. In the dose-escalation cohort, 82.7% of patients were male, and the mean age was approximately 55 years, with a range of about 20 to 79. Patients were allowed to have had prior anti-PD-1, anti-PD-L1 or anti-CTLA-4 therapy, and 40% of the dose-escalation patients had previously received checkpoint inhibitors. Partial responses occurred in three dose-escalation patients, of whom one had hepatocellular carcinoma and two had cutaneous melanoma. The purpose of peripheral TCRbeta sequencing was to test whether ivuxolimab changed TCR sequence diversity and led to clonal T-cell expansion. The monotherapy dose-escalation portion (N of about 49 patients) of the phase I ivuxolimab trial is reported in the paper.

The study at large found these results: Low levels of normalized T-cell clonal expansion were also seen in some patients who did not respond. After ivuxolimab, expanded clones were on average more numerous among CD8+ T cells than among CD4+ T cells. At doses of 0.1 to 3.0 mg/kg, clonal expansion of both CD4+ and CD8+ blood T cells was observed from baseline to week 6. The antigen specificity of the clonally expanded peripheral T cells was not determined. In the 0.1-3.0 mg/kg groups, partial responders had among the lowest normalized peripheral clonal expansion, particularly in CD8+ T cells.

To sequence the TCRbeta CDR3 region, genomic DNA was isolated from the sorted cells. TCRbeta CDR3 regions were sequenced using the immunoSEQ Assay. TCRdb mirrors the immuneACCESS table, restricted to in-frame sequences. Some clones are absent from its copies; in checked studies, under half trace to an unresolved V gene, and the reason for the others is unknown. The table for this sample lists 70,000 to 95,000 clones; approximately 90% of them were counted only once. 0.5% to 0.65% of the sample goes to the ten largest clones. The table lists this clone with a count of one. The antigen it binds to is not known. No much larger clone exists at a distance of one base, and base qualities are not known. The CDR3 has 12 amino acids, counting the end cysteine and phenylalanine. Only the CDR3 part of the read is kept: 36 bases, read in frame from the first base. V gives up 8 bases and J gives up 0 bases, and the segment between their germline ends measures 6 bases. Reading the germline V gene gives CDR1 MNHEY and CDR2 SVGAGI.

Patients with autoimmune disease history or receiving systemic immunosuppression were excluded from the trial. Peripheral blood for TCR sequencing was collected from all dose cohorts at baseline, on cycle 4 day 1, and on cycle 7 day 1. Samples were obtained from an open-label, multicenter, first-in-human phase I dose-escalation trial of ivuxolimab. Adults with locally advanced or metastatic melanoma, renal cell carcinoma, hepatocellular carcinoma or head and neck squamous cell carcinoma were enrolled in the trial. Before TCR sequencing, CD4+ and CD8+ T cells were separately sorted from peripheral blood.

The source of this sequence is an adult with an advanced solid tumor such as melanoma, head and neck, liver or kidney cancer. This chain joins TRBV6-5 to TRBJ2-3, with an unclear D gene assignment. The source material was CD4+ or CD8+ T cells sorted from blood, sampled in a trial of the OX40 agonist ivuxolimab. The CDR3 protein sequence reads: CASRSSTDTQYF. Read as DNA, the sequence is TGTGCCAGCCGGTCAAGCACAGATACGCAGTATTTT.